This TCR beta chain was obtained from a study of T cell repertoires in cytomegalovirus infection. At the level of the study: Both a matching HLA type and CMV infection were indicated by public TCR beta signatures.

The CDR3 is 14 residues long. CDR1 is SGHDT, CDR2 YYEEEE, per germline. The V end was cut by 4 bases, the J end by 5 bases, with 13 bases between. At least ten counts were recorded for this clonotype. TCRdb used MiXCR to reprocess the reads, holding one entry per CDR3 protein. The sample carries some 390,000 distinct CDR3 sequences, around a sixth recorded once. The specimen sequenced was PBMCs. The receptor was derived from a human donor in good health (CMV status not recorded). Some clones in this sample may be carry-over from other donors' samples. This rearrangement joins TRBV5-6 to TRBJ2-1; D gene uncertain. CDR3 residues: CASSPDPSNNEQFF. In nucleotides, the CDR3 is TGTGCCAGCAGCCCGGACCCCTCGAACAATGAGCAGTTCTTC.